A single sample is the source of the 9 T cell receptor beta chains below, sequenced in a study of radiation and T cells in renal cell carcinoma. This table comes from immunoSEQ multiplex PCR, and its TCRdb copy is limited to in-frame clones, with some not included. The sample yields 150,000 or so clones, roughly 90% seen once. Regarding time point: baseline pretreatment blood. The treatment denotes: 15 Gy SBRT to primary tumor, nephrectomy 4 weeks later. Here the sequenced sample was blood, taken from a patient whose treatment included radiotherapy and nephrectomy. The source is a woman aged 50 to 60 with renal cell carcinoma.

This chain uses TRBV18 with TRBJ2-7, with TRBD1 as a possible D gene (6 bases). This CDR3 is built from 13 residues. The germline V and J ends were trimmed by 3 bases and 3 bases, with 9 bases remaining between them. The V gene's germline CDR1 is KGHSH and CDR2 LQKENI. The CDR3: CASSPARGYEQYF. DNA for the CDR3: TGTGCCAGCTCACCCGCCAGGGGCTACGAGCAGTACTTC.

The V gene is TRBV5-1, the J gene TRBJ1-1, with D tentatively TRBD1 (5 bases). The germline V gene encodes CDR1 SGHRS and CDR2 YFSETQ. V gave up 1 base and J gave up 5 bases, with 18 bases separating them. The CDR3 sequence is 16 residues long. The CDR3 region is CASSLTSPAQGTEAFF. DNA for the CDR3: TGCGCCAGCAGCTTGACAAGCCCGGCCCAGGGTACTGAAGCTTTCTTT.

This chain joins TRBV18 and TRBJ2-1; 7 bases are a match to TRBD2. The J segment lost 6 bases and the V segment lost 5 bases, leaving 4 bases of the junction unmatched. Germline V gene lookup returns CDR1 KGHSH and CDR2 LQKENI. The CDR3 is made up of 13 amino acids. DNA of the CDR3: TGTGCCAGCTCAAGCGGGGAAACCAATGAGCAGTTCTTC. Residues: CASSSGETNEQFF.

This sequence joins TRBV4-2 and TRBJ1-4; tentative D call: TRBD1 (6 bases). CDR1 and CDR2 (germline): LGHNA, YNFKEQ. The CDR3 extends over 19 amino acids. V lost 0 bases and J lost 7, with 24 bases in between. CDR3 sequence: CASSQDLAGAPAWREKLFF. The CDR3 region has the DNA TGTGCCAGCAGCCAAGATCTTGCAGGGGCGCCGGCTTGGCGTGAAAAACTGTTTTTT.

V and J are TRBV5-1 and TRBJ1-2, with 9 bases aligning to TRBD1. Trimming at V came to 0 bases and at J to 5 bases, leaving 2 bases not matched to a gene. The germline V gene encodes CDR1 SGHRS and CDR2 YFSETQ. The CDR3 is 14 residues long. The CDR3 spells CASSLEGQGYGYTF. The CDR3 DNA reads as TGCGCCAGCAGCTTGGAGGGACAGGGTTATGGCTACACCTTC.

In DNA form, the CDR3 reads TGTGCCACCAGCAGAGATCGGTTCTCTGGAAACACCATATATTTT. Translation: CATSRDRFSGNTIYF. This sequence joins TRBV15 and TRBJ1-3; the D is unclear. Germline assignment: CDR1 LNHNV and CDR2 YYDKDF (reference sequence). This CDR3 spans 15 amino acids. With 0 bases removed from V and 0 bases from J, the gap between germline ends came to 6 bases.

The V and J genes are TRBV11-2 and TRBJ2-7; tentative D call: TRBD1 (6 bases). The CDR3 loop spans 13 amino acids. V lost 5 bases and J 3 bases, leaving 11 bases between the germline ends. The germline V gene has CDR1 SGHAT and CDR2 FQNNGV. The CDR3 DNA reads TGTGCCAGCAGCCTGTCAGGGGTCTACGAGCAGTACTTC. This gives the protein CASSLSGVYEQYF.

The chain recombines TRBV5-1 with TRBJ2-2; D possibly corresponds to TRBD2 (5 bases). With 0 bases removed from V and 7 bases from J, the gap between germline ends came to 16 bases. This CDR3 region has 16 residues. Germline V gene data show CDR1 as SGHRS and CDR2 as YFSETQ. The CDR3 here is CASSLVATIDFGELFF. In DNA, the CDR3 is TGCGCCAGCAGCTTGGTAGCGACGATAGACTTCGGGGAGCTGTTTTTT. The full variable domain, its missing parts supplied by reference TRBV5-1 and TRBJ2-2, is KAGVTQTPRYLIKTRGQQVTLSCSPISGHRSVSWYQQTPGQGLQFLFEYFSETQRNKGNFPGRFSGRQFSNSRSEMNVSTLELGDSALYLCASSLVATIDFGELFFGEGSRLTVL.

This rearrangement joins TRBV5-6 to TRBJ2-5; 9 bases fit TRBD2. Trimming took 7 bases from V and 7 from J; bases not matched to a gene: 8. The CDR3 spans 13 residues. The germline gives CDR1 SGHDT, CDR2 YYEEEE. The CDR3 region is CASRRAGGTTQYF. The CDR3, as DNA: TGTGCCAGCCGTCGAGCGGGGGGCACGACCCAGTACTTC.